One sample yielded the 20 T cell receptor beta chains listed below, sequenced in a study of patients and donors after allogeneic stem cell transplantation. TCRdb processed the RT-PCR reads anew with MiXCR; each CDR3 protein has one entry. The table lists roughly 880,000 distinct CDR3 sequences, more than 15% of them singletons. The sample comprised blood, either unsorted or a sorted T cell fraction (not recorded which). All receptors come from a human donor who was either an allogeneic HSCT recipient or a stem cell or donor lymphocyte infusion donor (not recorded which). It is not recorded whose cells these are; they may come from a transplant donor.

The chain employs TRBV2 and TRBJ2-1; D is uncertain. The CDR3 contains 12 residues. V was shortened by 7 bases and J by 7 bases, with 11 bases between the two germline ends. Per germline, CDR1 SNHLY and CDR2 FYNNEI. CDR3 protein: CASNRDWNEQFF. The CDR3 nucleotides read TGTGCCAGCAATAGGGATTGGAATGAGCAGTTCTTC.

The J gene is TRBJ2-5, the V gene TRBV6-1; 7 nucleotides agree with TRBD1. CDR3 length: 17 residues. The trim removed 6 bases at V and 2 bases at J, leaving 15 bases unmatched. Germline CDR1 MNHNS, CDR2 SASEGT. The CDR3 is CASSRDNRGRRQETQYF. The CDR3 nucleotides are TGTGCCAGCAGCCGCGATAACAGGGGACGTCGACAAGAGACCCAGTACTTC.

A few counts support this clonotype. The germline gene is not matched at one end of the junction; a read error may be the cause. V gene TRBV2 combines with J gene TRBJ2-7; 9 nucleotides line up with TRBD2. CDR1 and CDR2 (germline): SNHLY, FYNNEI. This CDR3 comprises 15 residues. CDR3 amino acids: CASSEALAGPYEQYF. In DNA form, the CDR3 reads TGTGCCAGCAGCGAAGCCCTAGCGGGACCCTACGAGCAGTACTTC.

This chain joins TRBV12-3 or TRBV12-4 and TRBJ1-2; D is uncertain. Trimming pared 1 base from V and 6 bases from J, leaving 6 bases between. The CDR3 totals 12 residues. CDR3 sequence (DNA): TGTGCCAGCAGTTTAGGGCAGAATGGCTACACCTTC. Residues: CASSLGQNGYTF.

This clonotype was detected only a few times. The chain links TRBV11-1 to TRBJ2-7; no reliable D call. The CDR3 sequence is 13 residues long. Germline V CDR1 and CDR2: SGHAT, FQDESV (reference sequence). Trimming left V 0 bases short and J 7 bases short, with 10 bases between. The CDR3 loop is CASSLASDIEQYF. CDR3 nucleotide sequence: TGTGCCAGCAGCTTAGCGAGCGACATTGAGCAGTACTTC.

The chain joins TRBV7-9 to TRBJ2-7; D could derive from TRBD1 or TRBD2 (5 bases each). The germline V and J ends were trimmed by 5 bases and 4 bases, with 18 bases remaining between them. The germline V gene encodes CDR1 SEHNR and CDR2 FQNEAQ (reference sequence). This CDR3 is built from 15 residues. CDR3 nucleotides: TGTGCCAGCAGCGGAAAACCCGGGACCTCATACGAGCAGTACTTC. Amino acids: CASSGKPGTSYEQYF.

With respect to this clonotype: This may arise from a read error, as a much more abundant clone is one base away. Here the CDR3 reads CSSLGGTWELFF. The CDR3 coding sequence is TGCAGCTCCCTAGGGGGGACCTGGGAGCTGTTTTTT. The V call is TRBV29-1, the J call TRBJ2-2; D tentatively reads TRBD1 or TRBD2 (6 bases each). Germline lookup yields CDR1 SQVTM and CDR2 ANQGSEA. The CDR3 sequence is 12 residues long. The ends were cut back, 8 bases at V and 9 bases at J, with 16 bases in the middle.

This clonotype has a handful of counts. The rearrangement uses TRBV7-9 and TRBJ2-3; D might be TRBD2 (6 bases). The V end lost 5 bases, the J end lost 5 bases, and 20 bases lay between the germline ends. Germline V gene sequence: CDR1 SEHNR, CDR2 FQNEAQ (reference sequence). There are 16 residues in the CDR3. CDR3 bases: TGTGCCAGCAGCCCGGGGGTTGGCCCTTCCCTAGATACGCAGTATTTT. Its protein product is CASSPGVGPSLDTQYF.

The genes are TRBV5-4 and TRBJ2-5, with D perhaps being TRBD1 or TRBD2 (5 bases each). Trimming removed 2 bases from V and 3 bases from J, with 11 bases in between. Germline CDR1 reads SGHNT; CDR2 reads YYREEE (reference sequence). The CDR3 sequence is 14 residues long. CDR3 nucleotides: TGTGCCAGCAGCTTCCCGGGGCGCGAAGAGACCCAGTACTTC. This codes for CASSFPGREETQYF.

The table lists this clonotype with a few counts. The chain employs TRBV5-6 and TRBJ1-1, with TRBD1 identical over 9 bases. The V and J ends lost 5 bases and 10 bases, in that order; junction bases with no gene match: 12. CDR3 size: 14 residues. Germline V CDR1 and CDR2: SGHDT, YYEEEE. The CDR3 sequence: CASRFTGGRLGAFF. The CDR3 nucleotides read TGTGCCAGCAGATTCACAGGGGGCCGGCTCGGAGCTTTCTTT.

The V and J genes are TRBV5-1 and TRBJ2-2, with D perhaps TRBD1 (6 bases). The CDR3 consists of 15 residues. V gave up 4 bases and J gave up 4 bases, with 14 bases separating them. Germline V gene data show CDR1 as SGHRS and CDR2 as YFSETQ. CDR3 loop: CASSPTGPFTGELFF. CDR3 coding DNA: TGCGCCAGCAGCCCGACAGGACCTTTCACCGGGGAGCTGTTTTTT.

There are a few counts of this clonotype. This chain uses TRBV29-1 with TRBJ1-5; 8 bases are a match to TRBD1. Trimming took 6 bases from V and 1 from J; bases not matched to a gene: 5. This CDR3 contains 14 residues. Germline V gene sequence: CDR1 SQVTM, CDR2 ANQGSEA. CDR3 bases: TGCAGCGTCCGGACAGGGAAGAGCAATCAGCCCCAGCATTTT. Its protein product is CSVRTGKSNQPQHF.

J is TRBJ2-1 and V is TRBV12-3 or TRBV12-4; a possible D gene is TRBD2 (5 bases). The V end was cut by 7 bases, the J end by 2 bases, with 18 bases between. This CDR3 is 16 amino acids long. The CDR3 nucleotides are TGTGCCAGCAACCAAGGCGGGTCTGCGACCTACAATGAGCAGTTCTTC. The encoded protein is CASNQGGSATYNEQFF.

The chain recombines TRBV7-3 with TRBJ1-5; D call uncertain. CDR1 is SGHTA and CDR2 is FQGTGA in the germline V gene. The germline V and J ends were trimmed by 5 bases and 0 bases, with 11 bases remaining between them. The CDR3 has 15 residues. The CDR3 DNA is TGTGCCAGCAGCCCGGACGGTCATAGCAATCAGCCCCAGCATTTT. This codes for CASSPDGHSNQPQHF.

In its sample, this clonotype was seen a few times. The gene calls are TRBV6-2 or TRBV6-3 and TRBJ2-2; TRBD2 aligns across 7 bases. With 2 bases clipped from V and 0 bases from J, the junction kept 3 bases outside the gene matches. The germline V gene has CDR1 MNHEY and CDR2 SVGEGT. This CDR3 has 16 amino acids. The CDR3 DNA reads TGTGCCAGCAGTTACATTGCGGGAGCGAACACCGGGGAGCTGTTTTTT. Protein sequence: CASSYIAGANTGELFF.

The chain has TRBV5-1 and TRBJ2-1, with 10 bases lining up with TRBD2. Trimming at V came to 5 bases and at J to 7 bases, leaving 12 bases not matched to a gene. The CDR3 has 16 amino acids. Germline V gene sequence: CDR1 SGHRS, CDR2 YFSETQ. The CDR3 here is CASSKAGGPQENEQFF. The CDR3 DNA is TGCGCCAGCAGTAAAGCGGGAGGGCCACAAGAGAATGAGCAGTTCTTC. Full variable domain (remainder filled in from reference TRBV5-1 and TRBJ2-1): KAGVTQTPRYLIKTRGQQVTLSCSPISGHRSVSWYQQTPGQGLQFLFEYFSETQRNKGNFPGRFSGRQFSNSRSEMNVSTLELGDSALYLCASSKAGGPQENEQFFGPGTRLTVL.

This clonotype was observed a handful of times. The chain carries TRBV12-3 or TRBV12-4 and TRBJ1-3; D remains unclear. Trimming pared 5 bases from V and 1 base from J, leaving 9 bases between. The CDR3 spans 14 residues. The CDR3 DNA follows: TGTGCCAGCAGTGTCTTCCTATCTGGAAACACCATATATTTT. It translates to CASSVFLSGNTIYF.

The chain uses TRBV5-5 and TRBJ1-6, with unresolved D. The germline V gene has CDR1 SGHKS and CDR2 YYEKEE (reference sequence). CDR3 length: 15 amino acids. V dropped 1 base and J dropped 1 base, with 6 bases sitting between them. Here the CDR3 reads CASSLINSYNSPLHF. CDR3 DNA sequence: TGTGCCAGCAGCTTGATCAATTCCTATAATTCACCCCTCCACTTT. The complete variable domain, with remaining parts taken from reference TRBV5-5 and TRBJ1-6, reads DAGVTQSPTHLIKTRGQQVTLRCSPISGHKSVSWYQQVLGQGPQFIFQYYEKEERGRGNFPDRFSARQFPNYSSELNVNALLLGDSALYLCASSLINSYNSPLHFGNGTRLTVT.

The V and J genes are TRBV5-1 and TRBJ2-6, with unresolved D. The V and J ends lost 2 bases and 2 bases respectively, with 8 bases between them. The CDR3 is 15 residues long. The germline CDR1 and CDR2 sequences are SGHRS and YFSETQ. CDR3 residues: CASSLTSPGANVLTF. In nucleotides, the CDR3 is TGCGCCAGCAGCTTAACAAGTCCTGGGGCCAACGTCCTGACTTTC.

This clonotype has just a few counts. The rearrangement joins TRBV6-2 or TRBV6-3 to TRBJ1-1, with 7 bases that match TRBD1. This CDR3 comprises 14 residues. Germline lookup yields CDR1 MNHEY and CDR2 SVGEGT. Trimming cost V 5 bases and J 0 bases; bases outside gene matches: 3. CDR3 DNA sequence: TGTGCCAGCAGTACACAGGGGATGAACACTGAAGCTTTCTTT. Its protein product is CASSTQGMNTEAFF.